The sample holds many counts of the clone carrying this T cell receptor beta chain. As yet, its antigen is unknown. This sample stems from a study of T cells in Graves' hyperthyroidism and ophthalmopathy. Study-wide results and limits: Peripheral blood also featured most of the thyroid clonotypes expanded above 0.001.

The diagnoses drew upon clinical symptoms, serum thyroxine and TRAb, thyroid ultrasound and orbital computed tomography. This CDR3 contains 14 residues. The V gene end was trimmed by 1 base and the J gene end by 5 bases; junction bases not matched to a gene: 2. Per the germline V gene, CDR1 is SGHTA and CDR2 is FQGNSA. Amplification targeted TCR beta CDR3 regions from RNA transcripts. The TCR CDR3 was amplified in a first-round RT-PCR using the HTBI primer set. TCRdb ran MiXCR on the multiplex PCR reads and lists one entry per CDR3 protein. The table lists roughly 150,000 distinct CDR3 sequences, 8% to 9.5% of them singletons.

The chain recombines TRBV7-2 with TRBJ1-3; TRBD1 matches at 7 bases. Sequenced sample: blood. This clonotype was sampled from a woman aged 18 to 35 with Graves' hyperthyroidism that later progressed to Graves' ophthalmopathy. The chain's CDR3 is CASSLDRGRNTIYF. CDR3 sequence (DNA): TGTGCCAGCAGCTTAGACAGGGGAAGAAACACCATATATTTT.